This TCR beta chain is from a study of cytomegalovirus exposure and HLA in healthy donors. Study-wide points: In a later analysis, compared with equally common non-associated chains, HLA-associated beta chains were more expanded. Cytomegalovirus association was assigned to approximately 180 TCR beta chains. In a later analysis, most CMV-associated TCR beta chains appeared HLA-restricted.

For this clone: The antigen is undetermined.

This PCR relied on a set of 60 Vbeta primers and 13 Jbeta primers. In the original workflow: An analysis that came later counted 80 million or so unique TCR beta chains, about 10 million shared. Assay: immunoSEQ multiplex PCR; the TCRdb copy retains only in-frame clones and omits some. V and J calls plus clone size are reproduced from that table; the DNA served to infer D and trimming. This table has about 170,000 clones, about 62% appearing once. Material for sequencing was PBMCs. This receptor was identified in a man between 40 and 49 years old in good health and CMV-seronegative.

CDR3 DNA sequence: TGTGCCAGCTCACCGGGGACAGGGCTCGAGCAGTACTTC. The encoded protein is CASSPGTGLEQYF. The chain employs TRBV18 and TRBJ2-7; 9 bases line up with TRBD1. The trim removed 3 bases at V and 6 bases at J, leaving 3 bases unmatched. The germline V gene has CDR1 KGHSH and CDR2 LQKENI. This CDR3 is built from 13 residues.